This T cell receptor (beta chain) was identified in a study of neurological immune-mediated disorders. About the research overall: Multiple sclerosis patients numbered about 34, with about 30 relapsing-remitting and 3 secondary progressive. Overall study results and limits: Grouping of repertoires by phylogeny put those of 18 of 34 multiple sclerosis patients into a single related-CDR3 cluster, a possible signature.

In regard to this clonotype: What it recognizes is unknown.

Preparation of the unsorted libraries drew on 2 million PBMCs stored at -80 C. The CDR3 spans 16 residues. J gave up 1 base and V 4 bases, and 5 bases lay outside the gene matches. Germline V lookup: CDR1 MNHEY, CDR2 SVGEGT. A 10-nucleotide random UMI tagged transcripts in template-switch 5'RACE cDNA synthesis. TCRdb reprocessed the 5' RACE reads via MiXCR and lists one record per CDR3 protein. This table has 45,000 or so distinct CDR3 sequences, just over 3% appearing once. The chain recombines TRBV6-2 or TRBV6-3 with TRBJ1-5, with 9 bases fitting TRBD1. The sequenced material came from PBMCs. The sequence was obtained from a woman aged 50 to 60 with multiple sclerosis. The CDR3 here is CASSSGTGTSNQPQHF. The CDR3 region has the DNA TGTGCCAGCAGTTCAGGGACAGGGACGAGCAATCAGCCCCAGCATTTT.